A single sample is the source of the 31 T cell receptor beta chains below, sequenced in a study of a mutant IDH1 vaccine in newly diagnosed glioma. Measured with immunoSEQ multiplex PCR; TCRdb has only the in-frame clones, and not every one. The data contain approximately 88,000 clones, roughly 78% of them singletons. Time point indicated: baseline, week 1 (first vaccination visit). Treatment given: pre-vaccination baseline after standard-of-care therapy. The sample in question was PBMCs, obtained from a glioma patient treated with radiotherapy, temozolomide or both. These receptors originate from a man aged 35 to 55 with glioma.

The genes are TRBV23-1 and TRBJ2-7; possible D gene TRBD2, 5 bases. TRBV23-1 carries the ORF label, with uncertain function. CDR3 size: 17 residues. Trimming stripped 3 bases from V and 5 bases from J, with 23 bases between. CDR3 DNA: TGCGCCAGCAGTCATCTGGGATCCGGGGTGGTGGAGGACGAGCAGTACTTC. As protein: CASSHLGSGVVEDEQYF.

This clone showed up just once. The V call is TRBV21-1, the J call TRBJ2-7. TRBV21-1 has pseudogene status. The CDR3 has 17 residues. CDR3: CASSKMGPGDNPYEQYF. DNA of the CDR3: TGTGCCAGCAGCAAGATGGGGCCGGGGGACAATCCCTACGAGCAGTACTTC.

The chain carries TRBV19 and TRBJ1-5; D gene unclear. CDR3 length equals 12 residues. Per germline, CDR1 LNHDA and CDR2 SQIVND (reference sequence). The ends were cut back, 8 bases at V and 6 bases at J, with 11 bases in the middle. CDR3 in amino acids: CASEGGSQPQHF. The CDR3 nucleotides read TGTGCCAGTGAGGGAGGGAGTCAGCCCCAGCATTTT.

J is TRBJ2-5 and V is TRBV30; TRBD2 matches at 9 bases. Trimming removed 0 bases from V and 5 bases from J; junction bases left unmatched: 10. CDR3 length: 16 residues. CDR1 and CDR2 (germline): GTSNPN, SVGIG (reference sequence). The CDR3 protein is CAWSVLGGGAFETQYF. The CDR3 DNA follows: TGTGCCTGGAGTGTATTAGGCGGGGGGGCCTTCGAGACCCAGTACTTC.

The chain recombines TRBV4-2 with TRBJ2-1, with TRBD2 matching 11 bases. This CDR3 contains 15 residues. The V and J ends lost 4 bases and 6 bases, in that order; junction bases with no gene match: 5. CDR1 is LGHNA, CDR2 YNFKEQ, per germline. CDR3: CASSLGLAAFNEQFF. CDR3 sequence (DNA): TGTGCCAGCAGCCTGGGACTAGCGGCATTCAATGAGCAGTTCTTC.

The rearrangement joins TRBV28 to TRBJ1-3, with D possibly matching TRBD1 (6 bases). The CDR3 extends over 16 amino acids. Trimming removed 2 bases at V and 1 base at J, with 12 bases between. Germline V gene lookup returns CDR1 MDHEN and CDR2 SYDVKM. CDR3 nucleotide sequence: TGTGCCAGCAGTTTAGGCAGGGGAAAGTCTGGAAACACCATATATTTT. Protein: CASSLGRGKSGNTIYF.

The chain recombines TRBV19 with TRBJ1-3, with unresolved D. The germline V gene encodes CDR1 LNHDA and CDR2 SQIVND (reference sequence). CDR3 size: 14 residues. The ends were cut back, 7 bases at V and 7 bases at J, with 17 bases in the middle. The CDR3 spells CASKVGRDRNTIYF. The DNA of the CDR3 is TGTGCCAGTAAGGTTGGACGGGATAGGAACACCATATATTTT.

Sample share makes this clone medium-sized. V gene TRBV30 combines with J gene TRBJ2-7; TRBD2 aligns across 7 bases. Germline V gene sequence: CDR1 GTSNPN, CDR2 SVGIG (reference sequence). The V segment lost 5 bases and the J segment 5 bases; nucleotides outside the gene matches: 6. This CDR3 has 12 residues. The CDR3 loop reads CAWREVADEQYF. The CDR3 region has the DNA TGTGCCTGGCGGGAGGTAGCGGACGAGCAGTACTTC.

There are a few counts of this clone. The chain carries TRBV20-1 and TRBJ2-3, with D possibly TRBD2 on 5 matching bases. Germline V CDR1 and CDR2: DFQATT, SNEGSKA (reference sequence). V lost 3 bases and J 8 bases, leaving 9 bases between the germline ends. The CDR3 has 11 amino acids. The DNA for the CDR3 is TGCAGTGCTAGTAGTAGCGTTACGCAGTATTTT. This codes for CSASSSVTQYF.

The genes are TRBV7-9 and TRBJ2-1, with 13 bases fitting TRBD2. This CDR3 comprises 14 residues. Germline V gives CDR1 SEHNR, CDR2 FQNEAQ (reference sequence). The V gene end was trimmed by 5 bases and the J gene end by 7 bases; junction bases not matched to a gene: 2. The CDR3 reads CASSRGLAGNEQFF. Written as DNA, the CDR3 is TGTGCCAGCAGCCGGGGACTAGCGGGGAATGAGCAGTTCTTC.

This rearrangement joins TRBV28 to TRBJ2-7; D is perhaps TRBD1 (6 bases). CDR3 length: 12 residues. V was clipped by 5 bases and J by 4 bases, with 9 bases between them. CDR1 is MDHEN and CDR2 is SYDVKM in the germline V gene. CDR3 loop: CASSQQGYEQYF. CDR3 sequence (DNA): TGTGCCAGCAGTCAACAGGGTTACGAGCAGTACTTC. Variable domain in full (rest from reference TRBV28 and TRBJ2-7): DVKVTQSSRYLVKRTGEKVFLECVQDMDHENMFWYRQDPGLGLRLIYFSYDVKMKEKGDIPEGYSVSREKKERFSLILESASTNQTSMYLCASSQQGYEQYFGPGTRLTVT.

The table lists this clone with many counts. This chain joins TRBV7-3 and TRBJ2-1, with TRBD2 matching over 7 bases. The CDR3 consists of 12 residues. Germline loops: CDR1 SGHTA, CDR2 FQGTGA. Trimming took 4 bases from V and 11 from J; bases not matched to a gene: 5. CDR3 nucleotide sequence: TGTGCCAGCAGCTCCACTAGCGCGCAGCAGTTCTTC. Translating it yields CASSSTSAQQFF. Supplemented by reference TRBV7-3 and TRBJ2-1, the full variable domain reads GAGVSQTPSNKVTEKGKYVELRCDPISGHTALYWYRQSLGQGPEFLIYFQGTGAADDSGLPNDRFFAVRPEGSVSTLKIQRTERGDSAVYLCASSSTSAQQFFGPGTRLTVL.

J is TRBJ2-7 and V is TRBV19; D is unclear. V gave up 9 bases and J gave up 4 bases, with 10 bases separating them. This CDR3 is built from 11 residues. Germline V gene sequence: CDR1 LNHDA, CDR2 SQIVND (reference sequence). The CDR3 protein is CAREEAYEQYF. In DNA form, the CDR3 reads TGTGCCAGAGAGGAAGCGTACGAGCAGTACTTC.

This clone was counted a single time. This chain connects TRBV30 to TRBJ1-6; D may be TRBD1 (6 bases). The ends were cut back, 7 bases at V and 9 bases at J, with 13 bases in the middle. Germline lookup yields CDR1 GTSNPN and CDR2 SVGIG (reference sequence). The CDR3 length is 12 residues. This chain's CDR3 is CASTRDTSPLHF. The CDR3 region has the DNA TGTGCCTCGACCCGGGACACTTCACCCCTCCACTTT.

A few counts support this clone. This chain joins TRBV10-2 and TRBJ1-5, with TRBD1 matching over 9 bases. The CDR3 sequence is 14 residues long. The V segment lost 0 bases and the J segment 13 bases; nucleotides outside the gene matches: 7. Germline CDR1 is WSHSY and CDR2 is SAAADI. The DNA of the CDR3 is TGCGCCAGCAGTGAGTCGGGACAGGGAACTACGCAGCATTTT. Translation: CASSESGQGTTQHF.

V usage is TRBV7-3 and J usage is TRBJ2-2; D remains ambiguous. Germline V gives CDR1 SGHTA, CDR2 FQGTGA. V lost 3 bases and J lost 4, with 3 bases in between. CDR3 length: 12 residues. The CDR3 protein is CASSFGTGELFF. The CDR3, as DNA: TGTGCCAGCAGCTTTGGCACCGGGGAGCTGTTTTTT.

This chain links TRBV19 with TRBJ1-1, with D maybe TRBD1 (6 bases). This CDR3 spans 14 amino acids. Per the germline V gene, CDR1 is LNHDA and CDR2 is SQIVND (reference sequence). The V end was cut by 4 bases, the J end by 1 base, with 10 bases between. The CDR3 DNA reads TGTGCCAGTAGTACCCTGGGACAGAACACTGAAGCTTTCTTT. Encoded protein: CASSTLGQNTEAFF.

This clone came up once. V gene TRBV7-3 combines with J gene TRBJ2-2; D remains ambiguous. V was trimmed by 5 bases and J by 2 bases, leaving 9 bases between them. Germline-derived CDR1 and CDR2 are SGHTA and FQGTGA. The CDR3 runs 14 residues. The CDR3 DNA reads TGTGCCAGCAGCCCCATGGGTAACACCGGGGAGCTGTTTTTT. Its translation is CASSPMGNTGELFF.

This clone has a single count. The chain employs TRBV9 and TRBJ1-1; weak D call: TRBD1 (6 bases). V shed 4 bases and J shed 4 bases, with 20 bases lying between them. Germline V gives CDR1 SGDLS, CDR2 YYNGEE. This CDR3 spans 16 amino acids. The CDR3 here is CASSPNPPPGVTEAFF. The CDR3, as DNA: TGTGCCAGCAGCCCGAACCCACCTCCAGGGGTCACTGAAGCTTTCTTT.

This clone appeared a few times. The genes are TRBV15 and TRBJ2-7; 8 bases are a match to TRBD1. Germline V gene sequence: CDR1 LNHNV, CDR2 YYDKDF (reference sequence). This CDR3 has 15 residues. V trimming: 5 bases; J trimming: 0 bases; junction bases outside the gene matches: 6. CDR3 region: CATSPRTGSSYEQYF. The CDR3 nucleotides are TGTGCCACCAGCCCCCGGACAGGGAGCTCCTACGAGCAGTACTTC.

This rearrangement joins TRBV10-3 to TRBJ1-1, with 7 bases fitting TRBD1. Germline values: CDR1 ENHRY, CDR2 SYGVKD. J was trimmed by 1 base and V by 10 bases; bases with no gene match: 15. The CDR3 contains 16 residues. The CDR3: CATKEGWGQPNTEAFF. The CDR3 DNA follows: TGTGCCACTAAAGAGGGGTGGGGACAGCCGAACACTGAAGCTTTCTTT.

This chain links TRBV28 with TRBJ1-5, with a possible D match to TRBD1 (5 bases). The CDR3 contains 12 residues. Germline CDR1 reads MDHEN; CDR2 reads SYDVKM. V was cut by 5 bases and J by 9 bases, with 11 bases left in between. DNA for the CDR3: TGTGCCAGCAGTGGGACTTGGGGGCCCCAGCATTTT. Translated, it gives CASSGTWGPQHF.

The chain recombines TRBV9 with TRBJ1-2; 8 positions match TRBD1. Looked up from germline, CDR1 is SGDLS and CDR2 is YYNGEE. After removal of 3 bases from V and 0 bases from J, the junction contained 4 bases not matched to a gene. The CDR3 is 15 residues long. CDR3 nucleotides: TGTGCCAGCAGCGCAATACAGGGGGCTAACTATGGCTACACCTTC. It specifies CASSAIQGANYGYTF.

The chain employs TRBV10-3 and TRBJ2-5; D may be TRBD2 (6 bases). V was pared by 11 bases and J by 2 bases, with 12 bases between. Germline V gene data show CDR1 as ENHRY and CDR2 as SYGVKD. The length of the CDR3 is 12 residues. In DNA, the CDR3 is TGTGCCGGGGGGTACGAACAAGAGACCCAGTACTTC. This translates into CAGGYEQETQYF.

There are a few counts of this clone. V usage is TRBV28 and J usage is TRBJ1-1; D gene uncertain. The germline gives CDR1 MDHEN, CDR2 SYDVKM. This CDR3 has 14 amino acids. V lost 3 bases, J lost 3 bases, and 11 bases lay in between. The CDR3 nucleotides are TGTGCCAGCAGTTTTCCAGGACGGGACACTGAAGCTTTCTTT. Translated: CASSFPGRDTEAFF.

This clone was recorded a few times. This chain links TRBV29-1 with TRBJ2-7, with 10 positions matching TRBD1. V lost 7 bases and J lost 6; bases outside the gene matches: 9. The CDR3 consists of 13 residues. The germline CDR1 and CDR2 sequences are SQVTM and ANQGSEA. The CDR3 DNA follows: TGCAGCGCTTGGACAGGGGGTACCTCCGAGCAGTACTTC. It codes for CSAWTGGTSEQYF.

The rearrangement uses TRBV5-1 and TRBJ2-3; 7 nucleotides agree with TRBD2. J was trimmed by 2 bases and V by 4 bases; bases with no gene match: 7. The germline V gene encodes CDR1 SGHRS and CDR2 YFSETQ. CDR3 length: 15 residues. The CDR3 DNA reads as TGCGCCAGCAGCGGAACAGCGGGGATCACAGATACGCAGTATTTT. It translates to CASSGTAGITDTQYF. Full variable domain (remainder filled in from reference TRBV5-1 and TRBJ2-3): KAGVTQTPRYLIKTRGQQVTLSCSPISGHRSVSWYQQTPGQGLQFLFEYFSETQRNKGNFPGRFSGRQFSNSRSEMNVSTLELGDSALYLCASSGTAGITDTQYFGPGTRLTVL.

This clone was observed once. V gene TRBV15 combines with J gene TRBJ2-1; TRBD2 matches 9 bases. Germline V gene data show CDR1 as LNHNV and CDR2 as YYDKDF (reference sequence). There are 14 residues in the CDR3. J lost 0 bases, V lost 9 bases, and 3 bases had no gene match. The CDR3 reads CATSGGSSYNEQFF. The CDR3 DNA sequence: TGTGCCACAAGCGGGGGGTCCTCCTACAATGAGCAGTTCTTC.

This clone was seen only once. J is TRBJ2-5 and V is TRBV4-3, with D hard to call. The CDR3 is 13 residues long. The germline gives CDR1 LGHNA, CDR2 YSLEER. V lost 2 bases, J lost 12 bases, and 16 bases lay in between. Written as DNA, the CDR3 is TGCGCCAGCAGCCAATGGATCGGTCAGCTTGAGTACTTC. It encodes CASSQWIGQLEYF.

This sequence joins TRBV6-4 and TRBJ2-3; TRBD2 might be the D (7 bases). Trimming removed 3 bases from V and 2 bases from J, with 12 bases in between. This CDR3 region has 15 residues. Germline V lookup: CDR1 MRHNA, CDR2 SNTAGT. The CDR3 protein is CASSDTGGPTDTQYF. For the CDR3, the DNA is TGTGCCAGCAGTGATACCGGGGGGCCCACAGATACGCAGTATTTT.

This clone was picked up a small number of times. The chain has TRBV18 and TRBJ1-5; TRBD1 matches at 8 bases. Germline values: CDR1 KGHSH, CDR2 LQKENI. V was pared by 2 bases and J by 4 bases, with 4 bases of the junction left unmatched. The CDR3 consists of 15 residues. Here the CDR3 reads CASSPLGTGNQPQHF. CDR3 DNA sequence: TGTGCCAGCTCACCATTAGGGACAGGTAATCAGCCCCAGCATTTT.